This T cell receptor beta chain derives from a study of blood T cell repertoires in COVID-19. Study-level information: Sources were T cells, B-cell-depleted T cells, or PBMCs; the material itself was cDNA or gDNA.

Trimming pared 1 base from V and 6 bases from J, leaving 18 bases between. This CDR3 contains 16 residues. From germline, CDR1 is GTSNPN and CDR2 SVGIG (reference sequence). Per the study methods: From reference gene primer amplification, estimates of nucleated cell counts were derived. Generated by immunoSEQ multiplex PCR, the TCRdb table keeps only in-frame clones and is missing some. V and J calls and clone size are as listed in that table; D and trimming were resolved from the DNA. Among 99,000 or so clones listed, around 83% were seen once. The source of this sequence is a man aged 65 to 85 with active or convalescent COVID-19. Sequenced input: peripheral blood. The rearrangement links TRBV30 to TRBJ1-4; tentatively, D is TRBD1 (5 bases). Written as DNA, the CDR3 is TGTGCCTGGAGTGCCAACGCAGGGCCTCCAGATGAAAAACTGTTTTTT. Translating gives CAWSANAGPPDEKLFF.